A selection of T cell receptor beta chains follows, all from one sample in a study of breast tumors, draining lymph nodes, adjacent tissues. TCRdb independently ran MiXCR on the multiplex PCR reads; one entry per CDR3 protein. The table lists more than 250,000 distinct CDR3 sequences, roughly 30% of them singletons. Sequenced: axillary lymph node tissue. The receptors stem from a female donor with breast cancer. Some clones in this sample may be carry-over from other donors' samples. Each CDR3 is given with its conserved first and last residue. The D gene is left open where the match is weak. The listing skips clone size in some rows; elsewhere it reads once, few, many or a size class.

j_call,d_call,v_call,cdr3_length,clone_size,cdr3_aa,cdr3_nt
TRBJ2-3,-,TRBV19,14,many,CASSRDTLTDTQYF,TGTGCCAGTAGTAGGGACACACTCACAGATACGCAGTATTTT
TRBJ1-5,-,TRBV6-5,15,many,CASKAREYSNQPQHF,TGTGCCAGCAAAGCAAGGGAGTATAGCAATCAGCCCCAGCATTTT
TRBJ2-7,-,TRBV5-1,16,many,CASSPRATGASYEQYF,TGCGCCAGCAGCCCGCGGGCTACGGGGGCCTCCTACGAGCAGTACTTC
TRBJ2-1,TRBD2,TRBV5-1,20,-,CASSLAGLRSEAGVLDEQFF,TGCGCCAGCAGCTTGGCCGGACTTAGGAGCGAAGCGGGAGTTCTCGATGAGCAGTTCTTC
TRBJ2-1,TRBD2,TRBV10-2,16,many,CASKGLAGGMDNEQFF,TGCGCCAGCAAGGGACTAGCGGGAGGAATGGACAATGAGCAGTTCTTC
TRBJ2-7,-,TRBV5-6,12,many,CASSLVGSEQYF,TGTGCCAGCAGCTTGGTGGGTTCCGAGCAGTACTTC
TRBJ2-3,TRBD2,TRBV28,17,-,CASRRIAGGPSTDTQYF,TGTGCCAGCAGGAGGATAGCGGGAGGGCCTAGCACAGATACGCAGTATTTT
TRBJ1-4,-,TRBV4-2,15,many,CASSQENRENEKLFF,TGTGCCAGCAGCCAAGAGAATCGGGAAAATGAAAAACTGTTTTTT
TRBJ2-3,-,TRBV6-5,14,-,CASSCGVATDTQYF,TGTGCCAGCAGTTGCGGGGTAGCAACAGATACGCAGTATTTT
TRBJ2-1,-,TRBV10-1,14,-,CASSLLWTSNEQFF,TGTGCCAGCAGTTTACTCTGGACCAGCAATGAGCAGTTCTTC
TRBJ2-7,-,TRBV20-1,12,many,CSASHPSYEQYF,TGCAGTGCTAGTCATCCGTCCTACGAGCAGTACTTC
TRBJ2-5,TRBD1,TRBV12-3/TRBV12-4,18,once,CASNPRLGQGFEQETQYF,TGTGCCAGCAATCCACGTCTAGGACAGGGGTTTGAACAAGAGACCCAGTACTTC
TRBJ1-1,-,TRBV2,15,few,CASSGHRAKDTEAFF,TGTGCCAGCAGTGGTCACAGGGCGAAGGACACTGAAGCTTTCTTT
TRBJ1-5,-,TRBV6-2/TRBV6-3,15,-,CASTHPGESNQPQHF,TGTGCCAGCACCCACCCGGGTGAGAGCAATCAGCCCCAGCATTTT
TRBJ2-4,-,TRBV12-3/TRBV12-4,16,few,CASSPGQTLAKNIQYF,TGTGCCAGCAGTCCCGGACAGACTCTAGCCAAAAACATTCAGTACTTC
TRBJ1-5,-,TRBV3-1,13,many,CASSQGVVGAQHF,TGTGCCAGCAGCCAGGGGGTGGTCGGCGCCCAGCATTTT
TRBJ2-3,TRBD1,TRBV6-4,14,many,CASSAGQGADTQYF,TGTGCCAGCAGTGCGGGACAGGGGGCAGATACGCAGTATTTT
TRBJ2-3,TRBD2,TRBV29-1,14,-,CSLAGAGATDTQYF,TGCAGCTTGGCCGGGGCGGGAGCGACAGATACGCAGTATTTT
TRBJ2-5,TRBD1,TRBV2,16,-,CASSQTGGRRFETQYF,TGTGCCAGCAGTCAGACAGGGGGCAGGAGGTTCGAGACCCAGTACTTC
TRBJ1-3,-,TRBV9,15,once,CASSVAGTPPNTIYF,TGTGCCAGCAGCGTGGCAGGGACCCCCCCTAACACCATATATTTT
TRBJ1-1,-,TRBV7-9,14,-,CASSLVGTNTEAFF,TGTGCCAGCAGCTTGGTCGGCACGAACACTGAAGCTTTCTTT
TRBJ2-7,TRBD1,TRBV6-1,14,few,CASSPRDSYYEQYF,TGTGCCAGCAGTCCCCGGGACAGTTACTACGAGCAGTACTTC
TRBJ2-7,-,TRBV27,13,-,CASSLIRDYEQYF,TGTGCCAGCAGTTTGATCAGGGATTACGAGCAGTACTTC
TRBJ1-4,TRBD1,TRBV30,13,many,CAWSMAGGGKLFF,TGTGCCTGGAGTATGGCAGGGGGCGGAAAACTGTTTTTT
TRBJ1-4,-,TRBV12-3/TRBV12-4,14,few,CASSHGGGGEKLFF,TGTGCCAGCAGCCACGGGGGGGGCGGTGAAAAACTGTTTTTT
TRBJ1-3,-,TRBV11-2,14,many,CASSSQGLGNTIYF,TGTGCCAGCAGCTCACAGGGCCTTGGAAACACCATATATTTT
TRBJ2-7,-,TRBV5-1,15,many,CASSPTQTGFNEQYF,TGCGCCAGCAGCCCTACCCAAACAGGGTTTAACGAGCAGTACTTC
TRBJ2-3,-,TRBV19,14,many,CASSMGGTIDTQYF,TGTGCCAGTAGTATGGGTGGGACAATAGATACGCAGTATTTT
TRBJ2-1,TRBD1,TRBV29-1,13,many,CSVARGLYNEQFF,TGCAGCGTCGCTAGGGGGCTCTACAATGAGCAGTTCTTC
TRBJ2-5,TRBD2,TRBV20-1,17,-,CSARMARTSPKQETQYF,TGCAGTGCTCGGATGGCGCGGACTAGCCCCAAACAAGAGACCCAGTACTTC
TRBJ1-4,-,TRBV3-1,14,few,CASSHLDLNEKLFF,TGTGCCAGCAGCCACCTGGACCTTAATGAAAAACTGTTTTTT
TRBJ2-3,-,TRBV4-3,15,many,CASNPDAGQSDTQYF,TGCGCCAGCAACCCCGACGCAGGGCAGTCAGATACGCAGTATTTT
TRBJ2-5,TRBD2,TRBV10-3,16,-,CAGQRVRSSGRETQYF,TGTGCCGGCCAAAGGGTTCGGTCTAGCGGGAGGGAGACCCAGTACTTC
TRBJ1-1,-,TRBV20-1,14,few,CSAVTDRPNTEAFF,TGCAGTGCTGTCACGGACAGACCGAACACTGAAGCTTTCTTT
TRBJ2-3,-,TRBV7-9,15,many,CASSLVGPRTDTQYF,TGTGCCAGCAGCTTAGTGGGACCGCGTACAGATACGCAGTATTTT
TRBJ2-5,TRBD1,TRBV6-1,13,-,CASRPGTGVAQYF,TGTGCCAGCAGGCCCGGGACAGGGGTTGCCCAGTACTTC
TRBJ2-1,-,TRBV2,12,many,CASSVGDNEQFF,TGTGCCAGCAGTGTCGGGGACAATGAGCAGTTCTTC
TRBJ2-5,-,TRBV5-8,15,many,CASSLGQGRRETQYF,TGTGCCAGCAGCTTGGGGCAGGGTAGGAGAGAGACCCAGTACTTC
TRBJ2-1,-,TRBV11-1,15,-,CASSARGRGSHEQFF,TGTGCCAGCAGCGCCCGGGGCCGAGGGTCACATGAACAGTTCTTC
TRBJ1-4,-,TRBV19,14,many,CASSIFHGNEKLFF,TGTGCCAGTAGTATTTTCCACGGTAATGAAAAACTGTTTTTT
TRBJ1-4,-,TRBV11-1,15,many,CASSPGPDRREKLFF,TGTGCCAGCAGCCCCGGACCGGACCGAAGGGAAAAACTGTTTTTT
TRBJ2-3,TRBD1,TRBV12-3/TRBV12-4,19,-,CASTGVRQGAQSSTDTQYF,TGTGCCAGTACGGGGGTTCGGCAGGGGGCCCAATCTAGCACAGATACGCAGTATTTT
TRBJ2-1,TRBD1,TRBV19,16,many,CASKVNRGLLGDEQFF,TGTGCCAGTAAGGTCAACAGGGGGCTCCTAGGGGATGAGCAGTTCTTC
TRBJ2-1,TRBD2,TRBV9,16,few,CASSVVSGSSYNEQFF,TGTGCCAGCAGCGTAGTCAGCGGGAGCTCCTACAATGAGCAGTTCTTC
TRBJ2-3,-,TRBV29-1,13,-,CSVGSLAADTQYF,TGCAGCGTTGGGTCACTAGCTGCTGATACGCAGTATTTT
TRBJ1-5,-,TRBV4-1,18,many,CASSPVIPRTGHNQPQHF,TGCGCCAGCAGCCCGGTAATACCTCGAACAGGACACAATCAGCCCCAGCATTTT
TRBJ2-1,TRBD2,TRBV6-6,14,few,CASSHGSASSGCSF,TGTGCCAGCAGTCACGGGTCCGCCTCTAGCGGCTGTAGCTTC
TRBJ2-1,-,TRBV24-1,17,many,CATSDPTGTLGSDEQFF,TGTGCCACCAGTGACCCCACCGGGACATTGGGCTCCGATGAGCAGTTCTTC
TRBJ1-4,TRBD1,TRBV12-3/TRBV12-4,13,many,CASAGGRVEKLFF,TGTGCCAGCGCAGGGGGCCGTGTTGAAAAACTGTTTTTT
TRBJ2-6,TRBD1,TRBV11-1,17,-,CASRLTGGPTGANVLTF,TGTGCCAGCAGGTTGACAGGGGGCCCCACCGGGGCCAACGTCCTGACTTTC
TRBJ2-6,TRBD2,TRBV29-1,15,-,CSARNRLAGDHVLTF,TGCAGTGCTAGGAATCGACTAGCGGGAGACCACGTCCTGACTTTC
TRBJ1-5,-,TRBV28,13,-,CASSPNVESPQHF,TGTGCCAGCAGTCCAAATGTGGAATCGCCCCAGCATTTT
TRBJ1-5,-,TRBV5-1,15,many,CASSLEGTENQPQHF,TGCGCCAGCAGCTTGGAGGGGACCGAAAATCAGCCCCAGCATTTT